Shown below are 10 T cell receptor beta chains from a single sample sequenced in a study of response to subunit inactivated influenza vaccine. TCRdb used MiXCR to reprocess the RT-PCR reads, holding one entry per CDR3 protein. The sample shows some 600,000 distinct CDR3 sequences, 12% to 15% of them seen only once. Sequencing was performed on PBMCs from blood, taken around 15 days before vaccination. These receptors all stem from a man between 50 and 59 years old who received an inactivated influenza vaccine.

In this sample, this clonotype turned up many times. The junction shows a germline mismatch at one end, possibly a read error. The genes are TRBV12-3 or TRBV12-4 and TRBJ2-1; 8 positions agree with TRBD2. The CDR3 loop spans 14 amino acids. For the CDR3, the DNA is TGTGCCAGCACTTGGACTAGCTCCTACAATGAGCAGTTTTTC. This encodes CASTWTSSYNEQFF.

J is TRBJ2-3 and V is TRBV5-1, with 8 bases lining up with TRBD1. From germline, CDR1 is SGHRS and CDR2 YFSETQ. CDR3 length: 16 residues. V trimming: 4 bases; J trimming: 2 bases; junction bases outside the gene matches: 9. CDR3 protein: CASSPNDRGTTDTQYF. Written as DNA, the CDR3 is TGCGCCAGCAGCCCGAACGACAGGGGTACCACAGATACGCAGTATTTT.

A few counts support this clonotype. The J gene is TRBJ2-7, the V gene TRBV7-2; D is uncertain. The germline CDR1 and CDR2 sequences are SGHTA and FQGNSA. The length of the CDR3 is 15 residues. V shed 1 base and J shed 1 base, with 11 bases lying between them. The CDR3, as DNA: TGTGCCAGCAGCTTAGGGGTTAGGCGGTCCTACGAGCAGTACTTC. Translated, it gives CASSLGVRRSYEQYF. Full variable domain (rest looked up from reference TRBV7-2 and TRBJ2-7): GAGVSQSPSNKVTEKGKDVELRCDPISGHTALYWYRQSLGQGLEFLIYFQGNSAPDKSGLPSDRFSAERTGGSVSTLTIQRTQQEDSAVYLCASSLGVRRSYEQYFGPGTRLTVT.

The count of this clonotype is one. The chain employs TRBV5-1 and TRBJ2-1; either TRBD1 or TRBD2 may fit D (5 bases each). Per germline, CDR1 SGHRS and CDR2 YFSETQ. V shed 5 bases and J shed 0 bases, with 12 bases lying between them. The CDR3 consists of 15 residues. The CDR3 protein is CASSTGAGSYNEQFF. The CDR3 bases are TGCGCCAGCAGTACCGGGGCAGGCTCCTACAATGAGCAGTTCTTC.

This clonotype was counted only a few times. The CDR3 DNA follows: TGTGCCAGCAGCGTAGGCAGCTACCAAGAGACCCAGTACTTC. Amino acid sequence: CASSVGSYQETQYF. The chain is built from TRBV9 and TRBJ2-5; D call uncertain. Germline lookup yields CDR1 SGDLS and CDR2 YYNGEE. The CDR3 runs 14 residues. Trimming pared 0 bases from V and 0 bases from J, leaving 6 bases between.

V and J are TRBV28 and TRBJ2-7, with 9 positions matching TRBD2. The CDR3 has 15 amino acids. CDR1 is MDHEN, CDR2 SYDVKM, per germline. Germline trimming cut 6 bases from V and 1 base from J; bases unmatched to any gene: 7. The CDR3 DNA reads as TGTGCCAGCAGATTGTTGCGGGAGGGGTCCTACGAGCAGTACTTC. The encoded protein is CASRLLREGSYEQYF.

This clonotype has just a few counts. The chain employs TRBV4-1 and TRBJ2-3, with TRBD2 matching over 8 bases. The V segment lost 4 bases and the J segment 8 bases; nucleotides outside the gene matches: 17. CDR3 size: 17 residues. Germline-derived CDR1 and CDR2 are MGHRA and YSYEKL. CDR3 protein: CASSLVRPGREGGTQYF. CDR3 bases: TGCGCCAGCAGCCTCGTACGACCCGGGAGGGAAGGAGGTACGCAGTATTTT.

Here the CDR3 reads CASSLGSGRKNSPLHF. In DNA form, the CDR3 reads TGTGCCAGCAGCTTGGGGTCAGGTCGGAAGAATTCACCCCTCCACTTT. This chain connects TRBV5-4 to TRBJ1-6; D unclear. Trimming cost V 0 bases and J 7 bases, with 14 bases left between them. Germline values: CDR1 SGHNT, CDR2 YYREEE (reference sequence). The CDR3 covers 16 residues.

This clonotype was observed a handful of times. The CDR3 here is CAISEPRGQGTAEAFF. The CDR3 nucleotides are TGTGCCATCAGTGAGCCCCGGGGACAGGGAACGGCTGAAGCTTTCTTT. The chain couples TRBV10-3 to TRBJ1-1; 9 nucleotides match TRBD1. The CDR3 is 16 amino acids. Per germline, CDR1 ENHRY and CDR2 SYGVKD. The junction had 10 bases not matched to a gene; V was cut back by 2 bases and J by 6 bases.

In its sample, this clonotype was seen many times. The DNA for the CDR3 is TGCGCCAGCAGCGTCCGGGTCCAAGAGACCCAGTACTTC. Its translation: CASSVRVQETQYF. This chain joins TRBV5-1 and TRBJ2-5; D unclear. The germline V gene has CDR1 SGHRS and CDR2 YFSETQ. Between the trimmed V and J ends, which lost 4 bases and 1 base, there was a span of 8 bases. This CDR3 has 13 residues.